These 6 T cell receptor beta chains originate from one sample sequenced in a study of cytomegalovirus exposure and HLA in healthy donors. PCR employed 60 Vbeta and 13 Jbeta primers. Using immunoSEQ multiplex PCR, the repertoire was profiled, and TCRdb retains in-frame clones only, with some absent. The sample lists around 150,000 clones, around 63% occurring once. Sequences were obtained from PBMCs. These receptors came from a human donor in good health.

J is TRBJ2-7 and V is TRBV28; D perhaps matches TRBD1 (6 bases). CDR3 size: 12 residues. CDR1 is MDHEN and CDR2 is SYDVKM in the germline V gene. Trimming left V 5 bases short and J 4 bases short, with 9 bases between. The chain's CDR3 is CASSQTGYEQYF. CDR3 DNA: TGTGCCAGCAGTCAGACAGGATACGAGCAGTACTTC.

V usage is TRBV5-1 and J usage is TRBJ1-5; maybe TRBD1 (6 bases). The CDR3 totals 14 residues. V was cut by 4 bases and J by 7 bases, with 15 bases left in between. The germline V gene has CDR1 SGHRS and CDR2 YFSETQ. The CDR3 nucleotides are TGCGCCAGCAGCCAAGGAAGGGGGGGACAGCCCCAGCATTTT. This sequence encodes CASSQGRGGQPQHF.

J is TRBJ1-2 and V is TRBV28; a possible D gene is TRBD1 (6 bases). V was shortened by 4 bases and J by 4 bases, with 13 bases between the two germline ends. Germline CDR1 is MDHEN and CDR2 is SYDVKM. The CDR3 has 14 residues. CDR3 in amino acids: CASSSARGSYGYTF. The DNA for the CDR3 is TGTGCCAGCAGTTCCGCCAGGGGAAGCTATGGCTACACCTTC.

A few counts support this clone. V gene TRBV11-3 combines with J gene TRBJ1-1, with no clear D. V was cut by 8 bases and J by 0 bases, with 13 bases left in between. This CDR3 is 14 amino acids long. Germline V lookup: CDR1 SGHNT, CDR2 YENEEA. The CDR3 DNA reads TGTGCCAGCCCCCAAGGAGGGTTGAACACTGAAGCTTTCTTT. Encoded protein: CASPQGGLNTEAFF.

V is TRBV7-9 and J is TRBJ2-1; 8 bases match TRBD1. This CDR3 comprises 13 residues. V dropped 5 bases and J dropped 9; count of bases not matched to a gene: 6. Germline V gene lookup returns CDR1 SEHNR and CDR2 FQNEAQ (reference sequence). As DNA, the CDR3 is TGTGCCAGCAGCCGGACAGGGTCAGGTGAGCAGTTCTTC. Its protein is CASSRTGSGEQFF. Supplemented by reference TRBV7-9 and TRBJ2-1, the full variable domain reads DTGVSQNPRHKITKRGQNVTFRCDPISEHNRLYWYRQTLGQGPEFLTYFQNEAQLEKSRLLSDRFSAERPKGSFSTLEIQRTEQGDSAMYLCASSRTGSGEQFFGPGTRLTVL.

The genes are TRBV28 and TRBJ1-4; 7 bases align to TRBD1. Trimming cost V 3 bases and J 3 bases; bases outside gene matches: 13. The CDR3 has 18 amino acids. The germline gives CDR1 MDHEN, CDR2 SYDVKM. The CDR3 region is CASSLPLGQGGANEKLFF. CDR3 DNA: TGTGCCAGCAGTTTGCCCCTTGGGCAGGGGGGAGCTAATGAAAAACTGTTTTTT.